Reported below is one TCR beta chain. The record originates from a study of T cells in localized non-small cell lung cancer. The repertoire was sequenced with immunoSEQ multiplex PCR; TCRdb's copy has only in-frame clones and lacks some. Among 45,000 to 70,000 clones listed, about nine tenths were seen once. The CDR3 is made up of 14 amino acids. Trimming stripped 2 bases from V and 0 bases from J, with 7 bases between. Germline values: CDR1 SEHNR, CDR2 FQNEAQ (reference sequence). The source is a woman aged 35-75 years with stage I lung adenocarcinoma. This chain uses TRBV7-9 with TRBJ1-1, with no clear D. The specimen was peripheral blood, collected before any cancer treatment. The CDR3 DNA is TGTGCCAGCAGCTTAACTGGGTTGAACACTGAAGCTTTCTTT. It codes for CASSLTGLNTEAFF.